The entry below describes one T cell receptor beta chain. Its antigen remains unidentified. The record has no base qualities; no much larger clone is one base away. The germline V gene (reference sequence) gives CDR1 as LNHNV and CDR2 as YYDKDF. Counted from cysteine to phenylalanine, this CDR3 has 16 amino acids. Here the CDR3 DNA is all that survives: 48 bases in frame from base 1. V loses 0 bases, J loses 7 bases, and the germline ends lie 16 bases apart. The immunoSEQ Assay, a bias-controlled multiplex PCR, was used to amplify TCRbeta CDR3 regions from genomic DNA. In the source study's methods: The number of nucleated cells in each sample was estimated from the amplification of reference gene primers within the assay. To quantify the absolute abundance of each unique TCRbeta CDR3 rearrangement, sequence reads were collapsed and filtered. For each sample, productive Simpson clonality was calculated by taking the square root of Simpson's diversity index across productive rearrangements. TCRdb re-hosts the immuneACCESS table, in-frame sequences only. Its copies lack some clones; in the studies checked, an unresolved V gene accounts for under half of them, and the cause for the rest is not known. The V and J calls and the clone size are those of that table, but D and trimming were determined from the DNA. Counted in this sample were 100,000 or so clones; 85% to 90% of them appeared once. Of the sample, 3.5% to 5% is held by the ten largest clones.

Collaborating institutions collected whole blood in K2EDTA tubes following their own protocols. For TCRbeta analysis, collaborators shipped samples in one of three forms: frozen whole blood, isolated PBMCs, or DNA extracted from either of those sample types. These data are taken from a study of blood T cell repertoires in COVID-19 (dated by TCRdb to between 2020 and 2021). Some background on the complete study: Collaborator samples came from the United States, Italy and Spain and covered acute and convalescent phases of COVID-19. A de-identified subject ID, COVID-19 status, age in years and sex were almost always included in the sample metadata. Where available, HLA class I and class II types were obtained from metadata supplied by the sample provider rather than from assay-based typing. Samples were obtained from the ongoing ImmuneRACE study (first 160 participants) and from over a thousand subjects provided by 6 global collaborators. The repertoires were released in a freely available public database intended as a resource for research on the immune response to SARS-CoV-2. The material from the prospective study consisted of cDNA or gDNA derived from T cells, B-cell-depleted T cells, or PBMCs. Deeply sampled blood TCRbeta repertoires from subjects exposed to, actively infected with, or recovered from COVID-19 were included in the dataset.

Here is what the overall study found, with its caveats: Clinical and demographic metadata were provided uncurated, with the amount varying by source and participant.

The sample was peripheral blood. The receptor was isolated from a man aged 45-65 years with acute or convalescent COVID-19. The sequence is built from TRBV15 and TRBJ1-5; the best D guess is TRBD1, with 5 bases matching. CDR3 reads: CATSRDARGGWQPQHF. The DNA sequence follows: TGTGCCACCAGCAGAGATGCGCGCGGGGGTTGGCAGCCCCAGCATTTT.